The sample holds many counts of the clone carrying this T cell receptor beta chain. Trimming removed 3 bases from V and 3 bases from J, with 3 bases in between. Germline CDR1 reads LGHNA; CDR2 reads YSLEER. The CDR3 loop spans 12 amino acids. The sample is drawn from a study of blood T cells in healthy people across ages. In the study overall: In model experiments, template switching was able to capture about one barcoded beta molecule for every two T cells that were present.

Next came a second PCR, run for roughly 6 to 11 cycles, which used a sample-barcoded 5' primer along with a J-beta primer mix. TCRdb recomputed calls from the 5' RACE reads with MiXCR, one row per CDR3 protein. The table shows under 1,000,000 distinct CDR3 sequences, with about 46% occurring only once. This chain links TRBV4-3 with TRBJ2-1; unclear D gene. The receptor's source is an older man in good health. The sample consisted of blood. The CDR3 region is CASSQNYNEQFF. CDR3 bases: TGCGCCAGCAGCCAGAACTACAATGAGCAGTTCTTC.